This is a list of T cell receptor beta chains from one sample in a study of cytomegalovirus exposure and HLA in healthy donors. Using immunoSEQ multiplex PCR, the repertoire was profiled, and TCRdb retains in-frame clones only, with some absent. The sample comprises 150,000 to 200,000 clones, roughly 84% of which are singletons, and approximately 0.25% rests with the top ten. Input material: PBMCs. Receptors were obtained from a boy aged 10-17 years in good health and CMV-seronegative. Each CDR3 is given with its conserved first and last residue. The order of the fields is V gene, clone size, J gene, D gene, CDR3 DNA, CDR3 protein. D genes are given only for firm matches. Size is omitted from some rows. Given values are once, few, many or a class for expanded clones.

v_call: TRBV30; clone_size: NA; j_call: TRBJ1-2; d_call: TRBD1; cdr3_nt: TGTGCCTGGAGTAGGGACAGGGCCTATGGCTACACCTTC; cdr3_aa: CAWSRDRAYGYTF
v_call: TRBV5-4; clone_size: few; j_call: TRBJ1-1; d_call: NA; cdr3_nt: TGTGCCAGCAGGTTCAGGGGAACGAACACTGAAGCTTTCTTT; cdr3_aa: CASRFRGTNTEAFF
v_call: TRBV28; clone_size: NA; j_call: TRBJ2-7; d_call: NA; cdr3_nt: TGTGCCAGCAGCTTACCAATACACTCGGGGACTGGAAACTACGAGCAGTACTTC; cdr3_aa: CASSLPIHSGTGNYEQYF
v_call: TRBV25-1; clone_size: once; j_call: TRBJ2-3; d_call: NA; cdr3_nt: TGTGCCAGCAGTGTTCGGACAGATACGCAGTATTTT; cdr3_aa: CASSVRTDTQYF
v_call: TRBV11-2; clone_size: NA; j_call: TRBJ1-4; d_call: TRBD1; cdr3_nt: TGTGCCAGCAGCTTAAAGCAGGGGGCTCCGGAAAAACTGTTTTTT; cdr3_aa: CASSLKQGAPEKLFF
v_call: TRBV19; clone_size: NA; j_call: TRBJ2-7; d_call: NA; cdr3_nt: TGTGCCAGTAGCCCAGGCCGTTCGTTGTCCTACGAGCAGTACTTC; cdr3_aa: CASSPGRSLSYEQYF
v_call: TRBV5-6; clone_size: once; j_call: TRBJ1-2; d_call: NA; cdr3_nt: TGTGCCAGCAGCTTGGTTAGTACAGAAAATGTCTATGGCTACACCTTC; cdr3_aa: CASSLVSTENVYGYTF
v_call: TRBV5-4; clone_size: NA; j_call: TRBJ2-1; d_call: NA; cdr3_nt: TGTGCCAGCACGGCGGCGGGGCGTTACAATGAGCAGTTCTTC; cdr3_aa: CASTAAGRYNEQFF
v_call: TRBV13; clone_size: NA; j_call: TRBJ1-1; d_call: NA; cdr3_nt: TGTGCCAGCAGACTAACTACAGGGATGGGTGCTGAAGCTTTCTTT; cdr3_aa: CASRLTTGMGAEAFF
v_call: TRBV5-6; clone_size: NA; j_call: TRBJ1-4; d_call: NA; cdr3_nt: TGTGCCAGCAGCGCGGACACCCTTAATGAAAAACTGTTTTTT; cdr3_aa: CASSADTLNEKLFF
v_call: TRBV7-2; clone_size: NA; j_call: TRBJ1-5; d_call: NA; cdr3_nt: TGTGCCAGCAGCTTCTTGTCTAAAACGAATCAGCCCCAGCATTTT; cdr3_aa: CASSFLSKTNQPQHF
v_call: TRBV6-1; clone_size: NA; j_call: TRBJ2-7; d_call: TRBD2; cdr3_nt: TGTGCCAGCAGTGAAACCCTAGCGGGAGCCGGGGGGGAGCAGTACTTC; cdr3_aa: CASSETLAGAGGEQYF
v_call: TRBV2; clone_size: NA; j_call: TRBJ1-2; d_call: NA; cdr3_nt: TGTGCCAGCAGTGAAGGGCTCATCTATGGCTACACCTTC; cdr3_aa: CASSEGLIYGYTF
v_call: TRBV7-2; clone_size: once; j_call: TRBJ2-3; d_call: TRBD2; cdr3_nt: TGTGCCAGCAGCGTTAGCGGGATGATTACAGATACGCAGTATTTT; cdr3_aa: CASSVSGMITDTQYF
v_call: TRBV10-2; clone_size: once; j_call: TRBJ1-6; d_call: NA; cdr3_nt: TGCGCCAGCAGCGGAGATAATTCACCCCTCCACTTT; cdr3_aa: CASSGDNSPLHF
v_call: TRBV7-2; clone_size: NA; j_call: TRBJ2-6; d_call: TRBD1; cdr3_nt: TGTGCCAGCAGCTTTAAGCTTCAGGGGGCCTACTCTGGGGCCAACGTCCTGACTTTC; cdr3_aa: CASSFKLQGAYSGANVLTF
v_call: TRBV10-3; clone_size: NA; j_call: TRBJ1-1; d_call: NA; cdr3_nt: TGTGCCATCTCCCCCAGTCGCGGGACCGAGAACACTGAAGCTTTCTTT; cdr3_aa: CAISPSRGTENTEAFF
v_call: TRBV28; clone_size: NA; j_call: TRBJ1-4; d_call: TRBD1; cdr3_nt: TGTGCCAGCAGTCCTCCGGGACAGGGCGAAGAAAAACTGTTTTTT; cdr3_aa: CASSPPGQGEEKLFF
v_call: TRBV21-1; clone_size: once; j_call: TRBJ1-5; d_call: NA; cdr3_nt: TGTGCCAGCAACCCGAGGGGGACGGGGAATCAGCCCCAGCATTTT; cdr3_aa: CASNPRGTGNQPQHF
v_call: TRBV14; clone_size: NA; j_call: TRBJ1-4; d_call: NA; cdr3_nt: TGTGCCAGCAGCCAAGGACATATCGGTCATGCTAATGAAAAACTGTTTTTT; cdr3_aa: CASSQGHIGHANEKLFF
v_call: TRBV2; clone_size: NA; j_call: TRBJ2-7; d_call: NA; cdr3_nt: TGTGCCAGCAGTAACAGGTTAATAAGCTCCTACGAGCAGTACTTC; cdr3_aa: CASSNRLISSYEQYF
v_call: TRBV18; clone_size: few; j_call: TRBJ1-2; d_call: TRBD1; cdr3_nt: TGTGCCAGCTCACCGACAGGGGGTTCCACTAACTATGGCTACACCTTC; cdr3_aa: CASSPTGGSTNYGYTF
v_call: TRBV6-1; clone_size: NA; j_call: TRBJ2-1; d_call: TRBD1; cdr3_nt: TGTGCCAGCAGTGAGGGACAGGGGGCGGATGAGCAGTTCTTC; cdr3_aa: CASSEGQGADEQFF
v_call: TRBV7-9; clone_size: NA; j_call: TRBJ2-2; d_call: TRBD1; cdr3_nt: TGTGCCAGCAGCTTACCGACAGGGACGGTGGCCGGGGAGCTGTTTTTT; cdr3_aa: CASSLPTGTVAGELFF
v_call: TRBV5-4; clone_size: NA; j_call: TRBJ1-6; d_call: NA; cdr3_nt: TGTGCCAGCAGCTCACAGAACTATAATTCACCCCTCCACTTT; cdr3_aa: CASSSQNYNSPLHF
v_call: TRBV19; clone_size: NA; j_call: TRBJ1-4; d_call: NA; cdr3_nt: TGTGCCAGTAGTAGCGGGTATGAAAAACTGTTTTTT; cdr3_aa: CASSSGYEKLFF
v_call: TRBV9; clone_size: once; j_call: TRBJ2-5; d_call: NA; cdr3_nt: TGTGCCAGCAGCGTAGTGGAGGGGAGGGAGACCCAGTACTTC; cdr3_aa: CASSVVEGRETQYF
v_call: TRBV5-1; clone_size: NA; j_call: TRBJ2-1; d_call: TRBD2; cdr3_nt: TGCGCCAGCAGCTTGGGACTCGAGGGACTAGCGATCAATGAGCAGTTCTTC; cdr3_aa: CASSLGLEGLAINEQFF
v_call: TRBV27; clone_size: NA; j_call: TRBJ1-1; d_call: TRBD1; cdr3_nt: TGTGCCAGCAGTTTGAACAGGGGGACCACTGAAGCTTTCTTT; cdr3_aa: CASSLNRGTTEAFF
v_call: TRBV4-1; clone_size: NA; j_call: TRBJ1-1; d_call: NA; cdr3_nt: TGCGCCAGCAGCCAAATCGGGGTGCCAACTGAAGCTTTCTTT; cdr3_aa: CASSQIGVPTEAFF